Below, 27 T cell receptor beta chains from the same sample are listed, as sequenced in a study of blood T cell repertoires in COVID-19. Sequencing used immunoSEQ multiplex PCR; TCRdb keeps in-frame clones, though not all of them. The top ten hold about 1.6% of the sample, which has nearly 250,000 clones, approximately 89% seen once. The specimen sequenced was peripheral blood. All receptors come from a woman between 55 and 75 years old who had recovered from COVID-19.

The chain carries TRBV2 and TRBJ1-6, with D perhaps matching TRBD1 (6 bases). Germline assignment: CDR1 SNHLY and CDR2 FYNNEI. Trimming cost V 2 bases and J 3 bases, with 8 bases left between them. The CDR3 length is 15 residues. Here the CDR3 DNA reads TGTGCCAGCAGTGAAATGGACAGCTATAATTCACCCCTCCACTTT. This codes for CASSEMDSYNSPLHF.

J is TRBJ2-1 and V is TRBV6-7, with 8 bases fitting TRBD2. TRBV6-7 carries the ORF label, with uncertain function. With V trimmed by 0 bases and J by 0 bases, 1 base remained unmatched. The CDR3 runs 16 residues. The CDR3 loop reads CASSYSSGSSYNEQFF. The DNA of the CDR3 is TGTGCCAGCAGTTACTCGAGCGGGAGCTCCTACAATGAGCAGTTCTTC.

This chain uses TRBV5-4 with TRBJ2-3; D ambiguous. The CDR3 spans 14 residues. Trimming removed 0 bases at V and 4 bases at J, with 9 bases between. Germline V gene sequence: CDR1 SGHNT, CDR2 YYREEE (reference sequence). The CDR3 loop is CASSLVVRSDTQYF. In nucleotides, the CDR3 is TGTGCCAGCAGCTTGGTCGTTCGTTCAGATACGCAGTATTTT.

The gene calls are TRBV5-1 and TRBJ2-7; 9 nucleotides match TRBD1. Germline loops: CDR1 SGHRS, CDR2 YFSETQ. The CDR3 runs to 18 residues. J gave up 0 bases and V 4 bases, and 14 bases lay outside the gene matches. The chain's CDR3 is CASSRRGSGQGTSYEQYF. CDR3 DNA sequence: TGCGCCAGCAGCAGACGGGGCTCGGGACAGGGAACCTCCTACGAGCAGTACTTC.

The V call is TRBV29-1, the J call TRBJ1-1, with D unresolved. V lost 7 bases to trimming and J lost 4 bases, with 10 bases between them. The CDR3 is 11 amino acids. Germline V gene sequence: CDR1 SQVTM, CDR2 ANQGSEA. CDR3 amino acids: CSAWAGTEAFF. The CDR3 nucleotides are TGCAGCGCCTGGGCGGGCACTGAAGCTTTCTTT.

The J gene is TRBJ1-1, the V gene TRBV3-1 (or the pseudogene TRBV3-2), with a tentative D call TRBD1 (5 bases). This CDR3 has 17 amino acids. Per the germline V gene, CDR1 is LGHDT and CDR2 is YNNKEL (reference sequence). V lost 3 bases and J 11 bases, leaving 28 bases between the germline ends. This chain's CDR3 is CASSQVTGTLKIGPAFF. In DNA, the CDR3 is TGTGCCAGCAGCCAGGTTACAGGAACACTGAAGATCGGTCCCGCTTTCTTT.

This chain links TRBV18 with TRBJ1-4, with D perhaps matching TRBD1 (5 bases). Germline V gene data show CDR1 as KGHSH and CDR2 as LQKENI. The CDR3 is 16 amino acids. V was clipped by 3 bases and J by 5 bases, with 16 bases between them. CDR3 DNA: TGTGCCAGCTCACCTTCCCGGGGGGGGAAGAATGAAAAACTGTTTTTT. Its protein product is CASSPSRGGKNEKLFF.

The chain joins TRBV15 to TRBJ2-5; the D gene is possibly TRBD2 (7 bases). The ends were cut back, 7 bases at V and 5 bases at J, with 20 bases in the middle. The CDR3 length is 15 residues. Germline CDR1 is LNHNV and CDR2 is YYDKDF (reference sequence). CDR3 protein: CATTTVAGASETQYF. The CDR3, as DNA: TGTGCCACCACCACCGTGGCGGGGGCAAGTGAGACCCAGTACTTC.

This chain joins TRBV9 and TRBJ1-6, with 7 bases that match TRBD1. The CDR3 sequence is 17 residues long. V lost 0 bases and J lost 12; bases outside the gene matches: 15. Germline CDR1 SGDLS, CDR2 YYNGEE. Written as DNA, the CDR3 is TGTGCCAGCAGCGTAGGTAAATACCGGGACAGCTTTCTACCCCTCCACTTT. Translation gives CASSVGKYRDSFLPLHF.

This clone is a singleton in its sample. The genes are TRBV5-5 and TRBJ2-7; 7 bases line up with TRBD1. Germline assignment: CDR1 SGHKS and CDR2 YYEKEE (reference sequence). V shed 0 bases, J shed 4 bases, and the junction held 4 bases outside the gene matches. This CDR3 is built from 14 residues. CDR3 sequence (DNA): TGTGCCAGCAGCTTGGGCAGGGGGTTTTACGAGCAGTACTTC. Translation: CASSLGRGFYEQYF.

V and J are TRBV3-1 (or the pseudogene TRBV3-2) and TRBJ2-1; possibly TRBD1 for D (6 bases). V lost 4 bases and J 5 bases, leaving 18 bases between the germline ends. CDR3 length: 16 amino acids. Germline CDR1 is LGHDT and CDR2 is YNNKEL (reference sequence). The CDR3 nucleotides are TGTGCCAGCAGCCCCTTGACCGGGACACTCCACAATGAGCAGTTCTTC. It encodes CASSPLTGTLHNEQFF.

This chain joins TRBV7-3 and TRBJ2-1; TRBD2 aligns across 7 bases. The CDR3 sequence is 13 residues long. Germline loops: CDR1 SGHTA, CDR2 FQGTGA. V trimming: 4 bases; J trimming: 4 bases; junction bases outside the gene matches: 1. CDR3 in amino acids: CASSSGGYNEQFF. CDR3 DNA: TGTGCCAGCAGCTCGGGGGGTTACAATGAGCAGTTCTTC. Together with reference TRBV7-3 and TRBJ2-1, the CDR3 gives the full variable domain: GAGVSQTPSNKVTEKGKYVELRCDPISGHTALYWYRQSLGQGPEFLIYFQGTGAADDSGLPNDRFFAVRPEGSVSTLKIQRTERGDSAVYLCASSSGGYNEQFFGPGTRLTVL.

The V call is TRBV10-3, the J call TRBJ2-7; 8 bases match TRBD2. Trimming removed 5 bases from V and 3 bases from J; junction bases left unmatched: 6. The CDR3 has 14 residues. Per germline, CDR1 ENHRY and CDR2 SYGVKD. CDR3 amino acids: CAISPSGGLYEQYF. Here the CDR3 DNA reads TGTGCCATCAGTCCCAGCGGGGGCCTCTACGAGCAGTACTTC.

The rearrangement joins TRBV7-9 to TRBJ2-1; TRBD1 agrees at 7 bases. V gave up 7 bases and J gave up 5 bases; unmatched junction bases: 11. The CDR3 totals 15 residues. Looked up from germline, CDR1 is SEHNR and CDR2 is FQNEAQ (reference sequence). The CDR3 bases are TGTGCCAGCACGCCCGGGACAGCTATTCACAATGAGCAGTTCTTC. This encodes CASTPGTAIHNEQFF.

The V and J genes are TRBV10-3 and TRBJ2-1; 11 nucleotides match TRBD1. Trimming removed 7 bases from V and 7 bases from J; junction bases left unmatched: 9. The length of the CDR3 is 15 residues. From germline, CDR1 is ENHRY and CDR2 SYGVKD. CDR3 loop: CAIKEGQGGSNEQFF. The CDR3 DNA follows: TGTGCCATCAAGGAGGGACAGGGGGGTTCGAATGAGCAGTTCTTC.

The J gene is TRBJ2-3, the V gene TRBV2, with TRBD2 matching over 8 bases. Germline V gene sequence: CDR1 SNHLY, CDR2 FYNNEI. Losses at the gene ends were 7 bases for V and 3 bases for J; bases not matched to a gene: 9. The CDR3 length is 15 residues. The CDR3 DNA is TGTGCCAGCAAAAGACTAGCGAGTAGGACAGATACGCAGTATTTT. Translated, it gives CASKRLASRTDTQYF.

The chain employs TRBV6-5 and TRBJ1-3; 10 bases are shared with TRBD1. Germline V gene data show CDR1 as MNHEY and CDR2 as SVGAGI. The CDR3 has 15 amino acids. Trimming at V came to 6 bases and at J to 4 bases, leaving 6 bases not matched to a gene. DNA of the CDR3: TGTGCCAGCAGAGCCGGGACAGGGGTCGGAAACACCATATATTTT. It yields the protein CASRAGTGVGNTIYF.

This rearrangement joins TRBV7-2 to TRBJ2-7; 12 bases match TRBD1. CDR3 length equals 13 residues. Per the germline V gene, CDR1 is SGHTA and CDR2 is FQGNSA. Trimming at V came to 7 bases and at J to 10 bases, leaving 8 bases not matched to a gene. This CDR3 is CASNVGTGGVQYF. The CDR3 bases are TGTGCCAGCAACGTCGGGACAGGGGGCGTTCAGTACTTC.

This clone appeared a few times. V gene TRBV2 combines with J gene TRBJ1-6; D might be TRBD1 (6 bases). The germline gives CDR1 SNHLY, CDR2 FYNNEI. This CDR3 spans 15 amino acids. The ends were cut back, 6 bases at V and 7 bases at J, with 16 bases in the middle. The CDR3: CASSPTGLENSPLHF. The CDR3, as DNA: TGTGCCAGCAGCCCCACAGGGTTGGAGAATTCACCCCTCCACTTT.

The V gene is TRBV9, the J gene TRBJ1-1; 7 bases are shared with TRBD1. Losses at the gene ends were 4 bases for V and 4 bases for J; bases not matched to a gene: 10. The CDR3 loop spans 15 amino acids. Germline CDR1 SGDLS, CDR2 YYNGEE. The CDR3 sequence: CASSPSGGGGTEAFF. CDR3 in DNA: TGTGCCAGCAGCCCATCAGGGGGAGGTGGCACTGAAGCTTTCTTT.

This rearrangement joins TRBV5-4 to TRBJ1-2; a possible D gene is TRBD1 (5 bases). V lost 6 bases, J lost 7 bases, and 13 bases lay in between. This CDR3 region has 12 residues. CDR1 SGHNT and CDR2 YYREEE come from the germline V gene (reference sequence). This CDR3 is CASNPRGFGYTF. CDR3 nucleotides: TGTGCCAGCAACCCCCGGGGGTTTGGCTACACCTTC.

Only one count was recorded for this clone. The chain recombines TRBV28 with TRBJ1-2, with TRBD1 matching over 7 bases. The CDR3 spans 15 residues. The V gene end was trimmed by 8 bases and the J gene end by 5 bases; junction bases not matched to a gene: 14. Germline-derived CDR1 and CDR2 are MDHEN and SYDVKM. The CDR3 protein is CASAPTEGAHYGYTF. The DNA of the CDR3 is TGTGCCAGCGCTCCAACAGAGGGGGCCCATTATGGCTACACCTTC.

The chain combines TRBV6-5 with TRBJ1-1, with TRBD1 matching 10 bases. With 0 bases clipped from V and 5 bases from J, the junction kept 0 bases outside the gene matches. The CDR3 spans 14 residues. Germline CDR1 and CDR2: MNHEY and SVGAGI. The chain's CDR3 is CASSYSDRGTEAFF. The CDR3 bases are TGTGCCAGCAGTTACTCGGACAGGGGGACTGAAGCTTTCTTT.

In this sample, this clone turned up once. The same CDR3 can be traced to other DNA sequences in this sample. The chain is built from TRBV6-5 and TRBJ1-1; 7 bases are shared with TRBD1. J gave up 5 bases and V 6 bases, and 9 bases lay outside the gene matches. The CDR3 is made up of 14 amino acids. The germline V gene encodes CDR1 MNHEY and CDR2 SVGAGI. This CDR3 reads CASRTTGRDTEAFF. CDR3 nucleotides: TGTGCCAGCAGAACGACAGGGCGCGATACTGAAGCTTTCTTT.

The DNA for the CDR3 is TGTGCCAGCAGGTCGGAGCAGGGCGGCGAGCAGTACTTC. It encodes CASRSEQGGEQYF. The chain uses TRBV2 and TRBJ2-7, with a possible D match to TRBD1 (5 bases). Per the germline V gene, CDR1 is SNHLY and CDR2 is FYNNEI. Trimming took 6 bases from V and 6 from J, leaving 15 bases between them. The CDR3 consists of 13 residues.

The CDR3 region has the DNA TGTGCCAGCAGCCAAGAGGACAGGGTCACTGAAGCTTTCTTT. It specifies CASSQEDRVTEAFF. The chain links TRBV3-1 (or the pseudogene TRBV3-2) to TRBJ1-1; 8 positions agree with TRBD1. The trim removed 0 bases at V and 4 bases at J, leaving 1 base unmatched. The CDR3 has 14 residues. The germline CDR1 and CDR2 sequences are LGHDT and YNNKEL (reference sequence).

This clone showed up just once. This chain links TRBV4-1 with TRBJ2-5; possibly TRBD2 for D (6 bases). The V gene's germline CDR1 is MGHRA and CDR2 YSYEKL. The V gene lost 0 bases and the J gene lost 8 bases, with 19 bases spanning the gap. This CDR3 has 16 amino acids. Here the CDR3 reads CASSQEGGALVFTQYF. CDR3 DNA: TGCGCCAGCAGCCAAGAGGGCGGGGCTCTCGTGTTTACCCAGTACTTC.